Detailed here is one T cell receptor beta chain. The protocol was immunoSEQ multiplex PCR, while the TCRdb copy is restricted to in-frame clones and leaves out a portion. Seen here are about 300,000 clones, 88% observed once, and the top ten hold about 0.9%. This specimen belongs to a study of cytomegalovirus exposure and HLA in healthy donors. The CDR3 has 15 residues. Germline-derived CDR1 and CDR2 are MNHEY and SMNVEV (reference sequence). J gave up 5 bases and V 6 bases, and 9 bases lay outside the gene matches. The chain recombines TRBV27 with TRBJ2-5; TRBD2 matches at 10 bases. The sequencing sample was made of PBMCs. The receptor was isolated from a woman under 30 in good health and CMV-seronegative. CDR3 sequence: CASRILAGVDETQYF. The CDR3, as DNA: TGTGCCAGCAGAATTCTAGCGGGAGTAGACGAGACCCAGTACTTC.